These 5 T cell receptor beta chains came from one sample sequenced in a study of PD-1 blockade in mismatch repair-deficient tumors. No antigen has been identified for these receptors. Clones were sequenced by immunoSEQ multiplex PCR, and TCRdb holds only the in-frame ones, with some missing. The sample records 7,000 to 9,500 clones, more than 85% being singletons. The sample's time point: roughly ten-day in vitro stimulation with candidate mutation-associated neoantigen peptide 1. The sequenced sample was cells cultured in vitro, obtained from a patient treated with pembrolizumab. The receptors originated from an adult with mismatch repair-deficient cancer.

This clone was recorded a few times. The rearrangement uses TRBV6-1 and TRBJ2-7; no firm D call. CDR1 and CDR2 from the germline V gene are MNHNS and SASEGT. The germline V and J ends were trimmed by 4 bases and 3 bases, with 13 bases remaining between them. This CDR3 region has 14 residues. The CDR3 protein is CASSGGFSHYEQYF. For the CDR3, the DNA is TGTGCCAGCAGTGGAGGATTTTCCCACTACGAGCAGTACTTC.

V and J are TRBV9 and TRBJ2-1; TRBD2 agrees at 10 bases. This CDR3 comprises 15 residues. Germline CDR1 reads SGDLS; CDR2 reads YYNGEE. After removal of 4 bases from V and 7 bases from J, the junction contained 8 bases not matched to a gene. The CDR3, as DNA: TGTGCCAGCAGCTCTAGCGGGGGTTCCTGGAATGAGCAGTTCTTC. Its protein product is CASSSSGGSWNEQFF.

V gene TRBV6-5 combines with J gene TRBJ1-2; 10 positions agree with TRBD1. The germline V gene has CDR1 MNHEY and CDR2 SVGAGI. CDR3 size: 15 residues. J was trimmed by 6 bases and V by 6 bases; bases with no gene match: 10. CDR3: CASRRRQGALDGYTF. The CDR3, as DNA: TGTGCCAGCAGGAGGAGACAGGGGGCGCTTGATGGCTACACCTTC.

This clone occurred once. The rearrangement joins TRBV7-8 to TRBJ2-2; D uncertain. Germline lookup yields CDR1 SGHVS and CDR2 FQNEAQ. V lost 5 bases to trimming and J lost 1 base, with 2 bases between them. This CDR3 spans 12 amino acids. The CDR3 sequence is CASSLNTGELFF. The CDR3 coding sequence is TGTGCCAGCAGCCTGAACACCGGGGAGCTGTTTTTT. The full variable domain, with the rest looked up from reference TRBV7-8 and TRBJ2-2, is GAGVSQSPRYKVAKRGQDVALRCDPISGHVSLFWYQQALGQGPEFLTYFQNEAQLDKSGLPSDRFFAERPEGSVSTLKIQRTQQEDSAVYLCASSLNTGELFFGEGSRLTVL.

This rearrangement joins TRBV6-5 to TRBJ1-3; D remains ambiguous. The CDR3 is made up of 15 amino acids. The V and J ends lost 0 bases and 3 bases respectively, with 9 bases between them. Germline V gene lookup returns CDR1 MNHEY and CDR2 SVGAGI. In nucleotides, the CDR3 is TGTGCCAGCAGTTACTCCGGCAGTATTGGAAACACCATATATTTT. As protein: CASSYSGSIGNTIYF.